Presented here are 8 T cell receptor beta chains from one specimen sequenced in a study of blood T cell repertoires in COVID-19. Sequencing was performed with immunoSEQ multiplex PCR; in TCRdb, only in-frame clones are kept and a portion is missing. The table shows approximately 250,000 clones, with about 82% occurring only once. The source material was peripheral blood. The receptor source for this set is an elderly woman with COVID-19, enrolled during active disease.

The chain couples TRBV6-6 to TRBJ2-1; no reliable D call. Trimming pared 5 bases from V and 8 bases from J, leaving 7 bases between. CDR1 MNHNY and CDR2 SVGAGI come from the germline V gene (reference sequence). This CDR3 has 11 residues. CDR3 DNA: TGTGCCAGCAGTCGCCGGGATGAGCAGTTCTTC. It specifies CASSRRDEQFF.

The sample holds a few counts of this clone. The CDR3 here is CASSQSGRNSPLHF. In nucleotides, the CDR3 is TGTGCCAGCAGCCAATCGGGGAGGAATTCACCCCTCCACTTT. The chain recombines TRBV3-1 (or the pseudogene TRBV3-2) with TRBJ1-6; D call uncertain. From germline, CDR1 is LGHDT and CDR2 YNNKEL (reference sequence). The ends were cut back, 2 bases at V and 7 bases at J, with 9 bases in the middle. This CDR3 has 14 amino acids.

In nucleotides, the CDR3 is TGCAGTGCTAGTGTCGACAGGGGTAACTCGAACGAGCAGTACGTC. Translating it yields CSASVDRGNSNEQYV. V gene TRBV20-1 combines with J gene TRBJ2-7; TRBD1 matches at 8 bases. CDR1 and CDR2 (germline): DFQATT, SNEGSKA (reference sequence). This CDR3 comprises 15 residues. V lost 3 bases and J lost 5; bases outside the gene matches: 12.

This clone showed up just once. This chain connects TRBV19 to TRBJ1-5, with TRBD1 matching 7 bases. From germline, CDR1 is LNHDA and CDR2 SQIVND (reference sequence). The CDR3 has 16 amino acids. V shed 3 bases and J 1 base; nucleotides not matched to a gene: 6. The CDR3 is CASSILGTVSNQPQHF. The CDR3 DNA sequence: TGTGCCAGTAGTATCCTGGGGACAGTCAGCAATCAGCCCCAGCATTTT.

Written as DNA, the CDR3 is TGCGCCAGCAGCAGGACTAGCGGGGGGCGGGTAGATACGCAGTATTTT. Its protein product is CASSRTSGGRVDTQYF. This rearrangement joins TRBV5-1 to TRBJ2-3, with 14 bases that match TRBD2. This CDR3 spans 16 amino acids. Trimming took 4 bases from V and 5 from J; bases not matched to a gene: 6. Germline assignment: CDR1 SGHRS and CDR2 YFSETQ.

Note on this clone: Other DNA sequences in the same sample also yield this CDR3. The chain is built from TRBV18 and TRBJ1-1, with D perhaps TRBD1 (5 bases). V lost 3 bases and J 5 bases, leaving 13 bases between the germline ends. The CDR3 sequence is 14 residues long. Germline values: CDR1 KGHSH, CDR2 LQKENI. The DNA for the CDR3 is TGTGCCAGCTCACCGGGACTCCCGGGGACTGAAGCTTTCTTT. It codes for CASSPGLPGTEAFF.

This clone was recorded a few times. This chain uses TRBV6-1 with TRBJ2-7; no clear D. This CDR3 is 13 amino acids long. Germline V gene data show CDR1 as MNHNS and CDR2 as SASEGT. V lost 6 bases, J lost 6 bases, and 15 bases lay in between. CDR3 in amino acids: CASSLLDGAEQYF. In DNA, the CDR3 is TGTGCCAGCAGCTTACTGGATGGAGCCGAGCAGTACTTC.

The chain joins TRBV5-8 to TRBJ2-7; D possibly corresponds to TRBD1 (6 bases). CDR1 SGHTS and CDR2 YDEGEE come from the germline V gene. Trimming removed 5 bases at V and 3 bases at J, with 15 bases between. The CDR3 is 14 amino acids. The CDR3, as DNA: TGTGCCAGCAGGGACAGCGTCGCCCGCTACGAGCAGTACTTC. It translates to CASRDSVARYEQYF.